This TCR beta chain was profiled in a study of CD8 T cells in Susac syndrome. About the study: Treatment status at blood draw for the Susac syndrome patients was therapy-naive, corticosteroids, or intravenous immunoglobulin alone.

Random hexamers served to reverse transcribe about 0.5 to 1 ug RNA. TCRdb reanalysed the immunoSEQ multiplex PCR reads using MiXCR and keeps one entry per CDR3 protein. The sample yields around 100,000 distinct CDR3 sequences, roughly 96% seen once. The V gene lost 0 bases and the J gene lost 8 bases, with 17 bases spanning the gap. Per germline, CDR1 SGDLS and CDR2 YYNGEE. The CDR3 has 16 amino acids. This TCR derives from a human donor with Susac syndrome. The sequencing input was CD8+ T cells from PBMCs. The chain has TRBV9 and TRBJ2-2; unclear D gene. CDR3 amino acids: CASSVDSATKGGELFF. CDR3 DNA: TGTGCCAGCAGCGTAGATAGTGCGACGAAGGGAGGGGAGCTGTTTTTT.